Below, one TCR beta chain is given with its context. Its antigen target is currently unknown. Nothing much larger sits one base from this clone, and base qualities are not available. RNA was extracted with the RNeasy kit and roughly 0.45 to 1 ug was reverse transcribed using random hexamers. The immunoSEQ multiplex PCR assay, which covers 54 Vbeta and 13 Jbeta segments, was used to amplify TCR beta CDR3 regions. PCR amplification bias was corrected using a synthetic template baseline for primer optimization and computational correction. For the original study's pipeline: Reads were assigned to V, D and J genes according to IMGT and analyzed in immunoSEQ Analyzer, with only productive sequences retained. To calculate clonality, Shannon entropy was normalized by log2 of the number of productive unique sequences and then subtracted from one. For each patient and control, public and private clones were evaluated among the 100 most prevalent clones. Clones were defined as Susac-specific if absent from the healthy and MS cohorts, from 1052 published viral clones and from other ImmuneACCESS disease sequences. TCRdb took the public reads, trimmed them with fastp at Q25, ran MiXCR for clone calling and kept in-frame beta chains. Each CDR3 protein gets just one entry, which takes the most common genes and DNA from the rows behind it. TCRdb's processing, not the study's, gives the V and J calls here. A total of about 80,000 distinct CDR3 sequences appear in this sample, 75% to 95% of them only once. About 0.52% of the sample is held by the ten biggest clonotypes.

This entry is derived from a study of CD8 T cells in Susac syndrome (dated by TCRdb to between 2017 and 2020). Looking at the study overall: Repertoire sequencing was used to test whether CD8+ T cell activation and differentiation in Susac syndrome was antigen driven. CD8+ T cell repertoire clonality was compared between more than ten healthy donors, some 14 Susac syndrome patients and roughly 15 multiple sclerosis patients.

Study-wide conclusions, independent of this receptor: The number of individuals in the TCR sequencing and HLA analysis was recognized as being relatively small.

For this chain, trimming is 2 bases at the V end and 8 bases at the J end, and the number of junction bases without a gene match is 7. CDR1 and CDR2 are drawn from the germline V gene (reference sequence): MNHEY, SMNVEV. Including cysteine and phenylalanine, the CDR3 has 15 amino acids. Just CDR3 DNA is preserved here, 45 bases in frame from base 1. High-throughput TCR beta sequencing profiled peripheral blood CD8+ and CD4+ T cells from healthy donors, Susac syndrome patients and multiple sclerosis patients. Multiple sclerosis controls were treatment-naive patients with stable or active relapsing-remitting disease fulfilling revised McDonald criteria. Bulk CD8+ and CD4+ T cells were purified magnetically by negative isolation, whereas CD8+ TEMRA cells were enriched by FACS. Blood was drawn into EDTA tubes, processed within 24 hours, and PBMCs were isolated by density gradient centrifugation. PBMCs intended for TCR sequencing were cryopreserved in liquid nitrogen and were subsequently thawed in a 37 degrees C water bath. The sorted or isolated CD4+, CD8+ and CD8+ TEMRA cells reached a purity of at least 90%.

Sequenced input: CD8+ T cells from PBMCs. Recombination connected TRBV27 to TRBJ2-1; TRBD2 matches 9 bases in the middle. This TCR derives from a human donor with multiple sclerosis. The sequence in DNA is TGTGCCAGCAGTTTACCGCGGGAGGGTATCGATGAGCAGTTCTTC. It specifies CASSLPREGIDEQFF.